This record concerns one T cell receptor beta chain sequence. The data belong to a study of blood T cell repertoires in COVID-19. Study context: The United States, Italy and Spain provided the acute and convalescent COVID-19 samples. PBMCs, B-cell-depleted T cells, or T cells provided the cDNA or gDNA that made up the material.

The V gene's germline CDR1 is SGHTA and CDR2 FQGNSA. This CDR3 spans 15 amino acids. Trimming cost V 5 bases and J 4 bases; bases outside gene matches: 6. As handled by the study authors: By means of reference gene primer amplification, nucleated cell counts were estimated. TCRdb keeps only in-frame clones here, not all; method: immunoSEQ multiplex PCR. Clone size and the V and J calls come from that table; the DNA yielded D and trimming. The repertoire has hundreds of thousands of clones, roughly 81% of them found once; the top ten carry around 0.97%. Sample: peripheral blood. V usage is TRBV7-2 and J usage is TRBJ2-1, with 9 nucleotides matching TRBD1. The TCR originated in a man in his forties or fifties with acute or convalescent COVID-19. The CDR3: CASSRGTGSYNEQFF. CDR3 in DNA: TGTGCCAGCAGCCGTGGGACAGGGTCGTACAATGAGCAGTTCTTC. The whole variable domain, remainder taken from reference TRBV7-2 and TRBJ2-1, is GAGVSQSPSNKVTEKGKDVELRCDPISGHTALYWYRQSLGQGLEFLIYFQGNSAPDKSGLPSDRFSAERTGGSVSTLTIQRTQQEDSAVYLCASSRGTGSYNEQFFGPGTRLTVL.